The 25 T cell receptor beta chains in this list originate from one sample, sequenced in a study of Graves' ophthalmopathy and Graves' hyperthyroidism (dated by TCRdb to the late 2010s). The sequencer listed for this sample is Illumina HiSeq 2000. For repertoire sequencing, the TCR beta CDR3 regions were amplified from RNA transcripts. A first-round RT-PCR used HTBI primers with the Qiagen OneStep RT-PCR kit, followed by a second-round multiplex PCR, size selection and purification. TCRdb handled the public reads itself, with Q25 trimming in fastp and clone calling in MiXCR, and kept productive beta chains. Rows with one shared CDR3 protein collapse into an entry with the most common genes and DNA. The sample has about 620,000 distinct CDR3 sequences on record, about 20% of them singletons. Jointly, the top ten make up more than 5.5% of the sample. The sequenced material came from peripheral blood. The receptors were sampled from a woman between 18 and 30 years old with stable Graves' hyperthyroidism. Some clones in this sample may be carry-over from other donors' samples. Donor details come from another sample of the same person, matched by shared clones.

This clonotype was seen many times. The V call is TRBV20-1, the J call TRBJ1-5; no clear D gene. This CDR3 contains 13 residues. The V and J ends lost 3 bases and 0 bases respectively, with 6 bases between them. CDR1 is DFQATT and CDR2 is SNEGSKA in the germline V gene (reference sequence). DNA of the CDR3: TGCAGTGCTAGCGGGAATAGCAATCAGCCCCAGCATTTT. It specifies CSASGNSNQPQHF.

Only a few counts were recorded for this clonotype. The V call is TRBV15, the J call TRBJ2-7; possible D gene TRBD2, 5 bases. The germline V gene encodes CDR1 LNHNV and CDR2 YYDKDF (reference sequence). Trimming took 4 bases from V and 10 from J, leaving 20 bases between them. This CDR3 contains 14 residues. The CDR3 DNA is TGTGCCACCAGCAAATCCGCGACGACGAGGGATCAGTACTTC. It encodes CATSKSATTRDQYF.

This clonotype was found many times. In DNA, the CDR3 is TGCAGTGCTACCTTAGCGGGGGCTTACGAGCAGTACTTC. Translating it yields CSATLAGAYEQYF. The chain uses TRBV20-1 and TRBJ2-7; 9 bases match TRBD2. V lost 4 bases to trimming and J lost 4 bases; unmatched junction nucleotides: 5. The CDR3 has 13 amino acids. Germline V CDR1 and CDR2: DFQATT, SNEGSKA (reference sequence).

This clonotype occurred many times. The gene calls are TRBV13 and TRBJ2-7; the D is unclear. Between the trimmed V and J ends, which lost 3 bases and 2 bases, there was a span of 11 bases. CDR1 PRHDT and CDR2 FYEKMQ come from the germline V gene (reference sequence). The CDR3 extends over 14 amino acids. DNA of the CDR3: TGTGCCAGCAGCTTGGATCAGAGCGCCTACGAGCAGTACTTC. This encodes CASSLDQSAYEQYF.

This clonotype was detected many times. One end of the junction varies from germline; a read error may be responsible. V is TRBV20-1 and J is TRBJ2-4; the match to TRBD2 covers 8 bases. The CDR3 contains 17 residues. The V gene's germline CDR1 is DFQATT and CDR2 SNEGSKA (reference sequence). The DNA of the CDR3 is TGCAGTGCTAGAGATCTCCGGGAGGGGGGACGGAGAAACATTAAGTACTTC. Translating gives CSARDLREGGRRNIKYF.

This clonotype appeared many times. The V and J genes are TRBV5-1 and TRBJ1-1; no clear D gene. Trimming left V 2 bases short and J 2 bases short, with 10 bases between. The germline V gene encodes CDR1 SGHRS and CDR2 YFSETQ. The CDR3 loop spans 14 amino acids. CDR3 sequence reads: CASSFVPANTEAFF. CDR3 coding DNA: TGCGCCAGCAGCTTTGTTCCGGCCAACACTGAAGCTTTCTTT.

This clonotype appeared many times. The chain recombines TRBV4-1 with TRBJ2-7; 7 bases agree with TRBD2. The CDR3 consists of 15 residues. Trimming removed 0 bases from V and 2 bases from J; junction bases left unmatched: 4. CDR1 and CDR2 from the germline V gene are MGHRA and YSYEKL. As DNA, the CDR3 is TGCGCCAGCAGCCAAGAAGCAGCGGGGACCTACGAGCAGTACTTC. Protein: CASSQEAAGTYEQYF.

This rearrangement joins TRBV5-6 to TRBJ1-5; D may be TRBD1 (6 bases). Trimming took off 4 bases at V and 9 bases at J, with 17 bases between the two ends. From germline, CDR1 is SGHDT and CDR2 YYEEEE. The CDR3 is made up of 14 amino acids. The CDR3, as DNA: TGTGCCAGCAGCCGGACAGATAGCCGGTTGCCCCAGCATTTT. Protein product: CASSRTDSRLPQHF.

This clonotype was recorded many times. The V call is TRBV6-1, the J call TRBJ2-7; 9 positions agree with TRBD1. Germline V gene lookup returns CDR1 MNHNS and CDR2 SASEGT. The junction had 11 bases not matched to a gene; V was cut back by 8 bases and J by 3 bases. The CDR3 is made up of 15 amino acids. Written as DNA, the CDR3 is TGTGCCAGCCTTGTGTGGGACAGGGATATCTACGAGCAGTACTTC. Its translation: CASLVWDRDIYEQYF.

This clonotype came up many times. The chain carries TRBV20-1 and TRBJ2-4; D not resolved. V dropped 0 bases and J dropped 5 bases, with 5 bases sitting between them. Germline lookup yields CDR1 DFQATT and CDR2 SNEGSKA (reference sequence). The CDR3 runs 12 residues. This CDR3 is CSARESENIQYF. Written as DNA, the CDR3 is TGCAGTGCTAGAGAGTCAGAAAACATTCAGTACTTC.

About this clonotype: This CDR3 fails to terminate in the conserved phenylalanine or tryptophan, so it likely reflects a read error. The chain carries TRBV4-1 and TRBJ1-6; no clear D gene. Germline V CDR1 and CDR2: MGHRA, YSYEKL. This CDR3 has 16 amino acids. Trimming removed 0 bases from V and 3 bases from J, with 9 bases in between. The CDR3 DNA reads as TGCGCCAGCAGCCAAGATCCCCGGAACTATAATTCACCCCTCCACTAC. It translates to CASSQDPRNYNSPLHY.

Ten or more counts support this clonotype. V is TRBV6-5 and J is TRBJ1-6; D is possibly TRBD1 (6 bases). V shed 6 bases and J shed 0 bases, with 12 bases lying between them. This CDR3 contains 16 residues. The germline gives CDR1 MNHEY, CDR2 SVGAGI. The CDR3 coding sequence is TGTGCCAGCAGAGGGGGGGGGAGCTCCTATAATTCACCCCTCCACTTT. It encodes CASRGGGSSYNSPLHF.

The chain recombines TRBV7-2 with TRBJ2-7; D remains ambiguous. V lost 5 bases, J lost 6 bases, and 14 bases lay in between. Germline CDR1 and CDR2: SGHTA and FQGNSA. The CDR3 is 13 amino acids. Here the CDR3 DNA reads TGTGCCAGCAGCCCCCAACACCGGGCCGAGCAGTACTTC. As protein: CASSPQHRAEQYF. Full variable domain (rest looked up from reference TRBV7-2 and TRBJ2-7): GAGVSQSPSNKVTEKGKDVELRCDPISGHTALYWYRQSLGQGLEFLIYFQGNSAPDKSGLPSDRFSAERTGGSVSTLTIQRTQQEDSAVYLCASSPQHRAEQYFGPGTRLTVT.

This clonotype came up a few times. The V gene is TRBV11-2, the J gene TRBJ2-7; no clear D gene. This CDR3 comprises 15 residues. In germline, CDR1 is SGHAT, CDR2 FQNNGV. Between the trimmed V and J ends, which lost 0 bases and 3 bases, there was a span of 12 bases. The DNA of the CDR3 is TGTGCCAGCAGCTTAGAAGGTAGTTCCCTCTACGAGCAGTACTTC. Translating it yields CASSLEGSSLYEQYF.

This clonotype was seen at least ten times. The genes are TRBV28 and TRBJ2-5; a possible D gene is TRBD1 (5 bases). The CDR3 has 14 residues. Germline V lookup: CDR1 MDHEN, CDR2 SYDVKM. V was trimmed by 6 bases and J by 0 bases, leaving 11 bases between them. The CDR3 DNA reads as TGTGCCAGCAGCTATTCAGGGAACCAAGAGACCCAGTACTTC. The encoded protein is CASSYSGNQETQYF.

The sample holds many counts of this clonotype. The V and J genes are TRBV12-3 or TRBV12-4 and TRBJ1-1; tentative D call: TRBD1 (6 bases). V was trimmed by 6 bases and J by 5 bases, leaving 13 bases between them. The length of the CDR3 is 13 residues. The CDR3 sequence: CASRLQGWTEAFF. CDR3 in DNA: TGTGCCAGCAGACTTCAGGGGTGGACTGAAGCTTTCTTT.

The V and J genes are TRBV28 and TRBJ1-2, with D perhaps matching TRBD1 (6 bases). CDR1 and CDR2 from the germline V gene are MDHEN and SYDVKM. V was clipped by 5 bases and J by 13 bases, with 14 bases between them. This CDR3 is 11 amino acids long. The CDR3 DNA reads TGTGCCAGCAGTCTGCCAGGGGAGGTCACCTTC. This gives the protein CASSLPGEVTF.

The table lists this clonotype with many counts. The J gene is TRBJ1-1, the V gene TRBV6-1; D is uncertain. The CDR3 runs 12 residues. Germline CDR1 is MNHNS and CDR2 is SASEGT. Trimming pared 0 bases from V and 7 bases from J, leaving 6 bases between. This chain's CDR3 is CASSEARVEAFF. CDR3 nucleotide sequence: TGTGCCAGCAGTGAAGCCCGGGTTGAAGCTTTCTTT.

This clonotype was picked up many times. The chain has TRBV20-1 and TRBJ2-7; no definite D call. Trimming took off 3 bases at V and 4 bases at J, with 10 bases between the two ends. Looked up from germline, CDR1 is DFQATT and CDR2 is SNEGSKA (reference sequence). CDR3 length: 12 residues. Here the CDR3 reads CSASSMGYEQYF. As DNA, the CDR3 is TGCAGTGCTAGCTCCATGGGGTACGAGCAGTACTTC.

This chain links TRBV15 with TRBJ2-5, with 8 bases that match TRBD2. V lost 5 bases to trimming and J lost 5 bases; unmatched junction nucleotides: 10. From germline, CDR1 is LNHNV and CDR2 YYDKDF (reference sequence). The CDR3 is made up of 15 amino acids. CDR3 amino acids: CATSGQHLAGETQYF. CDR3 coding DNA: TGTGCCACCAGCGGCCAGCATCTAGCGGGTGAGACCCAGTACTTC.

This clonotype was detected many times. V gene TRBV18 combines with J gene TRBJ2-2; D unresolved. V dropped 6 bases and J dropped 4 bases, with 15 bases sitting between them. There are 15 residues in the CDR3. Germline V lookup: CDR1 KGHSH, CDR2 LQKENI. Here the CDR3 reads CASSLPVASTGELFF. CDR3 sequence (DNA): TGTGCCAGCTCTCTACCAGTAGCTAGCACCGGGGAGCTGTTTTTT.

This clonotype showed up many times. The genes are TRBV29-1 and TRBJ2-5; TRBD1 aligns across 7 bases. The CDR3 is made up of 13 amino acids. V lost 7 bases and J lost 2; bases outside the gene matches: 7. CDR1 is SQVTM, CDR2 ANQGSEA, per germline. This CDR3 reads CSGGTVTQETQYF. As DNA, the CDR3 is TGCAGCGGAGGGACAGTGACACAAGAGACCCAGTACTTC.

The chain has TRBV24-1 and TRBJ1-2; 10 bases align to TRBD1. There are 15 residues in the CDR3. The germline CDR1 and CDR2 sequences are KGHDR and SFDVKD. Germline trimming cut 0 bases from V and 8 bases from J; bases unmatched to any gene: 5. The CDR3 protein is CATSDLTGTGAGYTF. The CDR3 DNA reads TGTGCCACCAGTGATTTGACCGGGACAGGGGCCGGCTACACCTTC.

This clonotype was found a few times. V usage is TRBV11-1 and J usage is TRBJ2-5; 7 bases align to TRBD2. The J segment lost 5 bases and the V segment lost 6 bases, leaving 12 bases of the junction unmatched. This CDR3 is built from 15 residues. Germline loops: CDR1 SGHAT, CDR2 FQDESV (reference sequence). CDR3 region: CASRTSGGGGETQYF. For the CDR3, the DNA is TGTGCCAGCAGAACTTCCGGCGGGGGTGGCGAGACCCAGTACTTC.

The chain uses TRBV12-3 or TRBV12-4 and TRBJ1-5, with D perhaps TRBD1 (5 bases). The CDR3 loop spans 18 amino acids. With 4 bases removed from V and 0 bases from J, the gap between germline ends came to 19 bases. In DNA, the CDR3 is TGTGCCAGCAGTTCCGATCCACAGGCGTCCTATAGCAATCAGCCCCAGCATTTT. Its protein product is CASSSDPQASYSNQPQHF.